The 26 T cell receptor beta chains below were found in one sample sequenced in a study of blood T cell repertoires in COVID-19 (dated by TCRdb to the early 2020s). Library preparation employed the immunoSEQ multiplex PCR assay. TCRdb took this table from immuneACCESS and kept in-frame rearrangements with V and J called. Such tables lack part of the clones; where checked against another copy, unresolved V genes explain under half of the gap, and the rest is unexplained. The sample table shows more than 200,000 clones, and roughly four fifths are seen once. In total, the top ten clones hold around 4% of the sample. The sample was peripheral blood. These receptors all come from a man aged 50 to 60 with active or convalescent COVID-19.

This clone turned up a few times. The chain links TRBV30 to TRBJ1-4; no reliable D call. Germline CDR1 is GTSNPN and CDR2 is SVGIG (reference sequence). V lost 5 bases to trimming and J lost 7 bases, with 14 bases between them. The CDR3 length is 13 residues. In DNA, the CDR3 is TGTGCCTGGCTAGGCTTCCGGGGTGAAAAACTGTTTTTT. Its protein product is CAWLGFRGEKLFF.

CDR3 sequence reads: CASSPWTGNNEQFF. CDR3 coding DNA: TGTGCCAGCAGCCCCTGGACAGGGAACAATGAGCAGTTCTTC. V usage is TRBV14 and J usage is TRBJ2-1, with TRBD1 matching over 8 bases. V was pared by 4 bases and J by 5 bases, with 4 bases of the junction left unmatched. The CDR3 length is 14 residues. Germline CDR1 is SGHDN and CDR2 is FVKESK.

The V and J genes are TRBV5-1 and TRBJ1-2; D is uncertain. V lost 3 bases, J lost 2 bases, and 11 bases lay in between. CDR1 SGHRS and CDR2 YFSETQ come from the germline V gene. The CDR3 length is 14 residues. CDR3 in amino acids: CASSSITANYGYTF. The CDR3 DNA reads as TGCGCCAGCAGCTCTATAACAGCAAACTATGGCTACACCTTC.

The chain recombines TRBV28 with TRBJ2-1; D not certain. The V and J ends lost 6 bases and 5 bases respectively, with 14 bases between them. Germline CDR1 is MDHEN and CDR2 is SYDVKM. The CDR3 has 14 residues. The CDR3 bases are TGTGCCAGCAGAACCCCGGGTCAAGACAATGAGCAGTTCTTC. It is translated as CASRTPGQDNEQFF.

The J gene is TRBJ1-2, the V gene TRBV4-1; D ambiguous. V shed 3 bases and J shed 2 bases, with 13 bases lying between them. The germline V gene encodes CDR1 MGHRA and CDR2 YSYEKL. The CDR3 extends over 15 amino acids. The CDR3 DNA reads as TGCGCCAGCAGCCACAATGGAGGGTCCAACTATGGCTACACCTTC. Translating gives CASSHNGGSNYGYTF.

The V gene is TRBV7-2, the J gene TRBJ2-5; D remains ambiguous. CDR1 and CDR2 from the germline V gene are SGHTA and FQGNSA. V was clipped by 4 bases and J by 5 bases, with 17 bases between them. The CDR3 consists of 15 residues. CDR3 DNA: TGTGCCAGCAGCTCTCGCACGGTAGAGGCGGAGACCCAGTACTTC. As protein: CASSSRTVEAETQYF.

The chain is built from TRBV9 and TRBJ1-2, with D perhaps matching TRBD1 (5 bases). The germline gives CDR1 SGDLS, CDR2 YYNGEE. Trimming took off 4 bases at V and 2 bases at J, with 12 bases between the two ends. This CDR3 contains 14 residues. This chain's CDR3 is CASSPSGGNYGYTF. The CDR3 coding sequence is TGTGCCAGCAGCCCCAGCGGGGGGAACTATGGCTACACCTTC.

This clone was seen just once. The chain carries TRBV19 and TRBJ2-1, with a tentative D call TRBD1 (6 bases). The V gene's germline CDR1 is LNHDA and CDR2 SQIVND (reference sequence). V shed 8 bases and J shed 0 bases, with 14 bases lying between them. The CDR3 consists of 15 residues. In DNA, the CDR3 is TGTGCCAGTCGTAAGGGGGTAGTCTCCTACAATGAGCAGTTCTTC. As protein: CASRKGVVSYNEQFF.

The CDR3 loop reads CSAQRADTQYF. The CDR3 DNA sequence: TGCAGTGCTCAGCGGGCGGATACGCAGTATTTT. This chain connects TRBV20-1 to TRBJ2-3; weak D call: TRBD2 (6 bases). This CDR3 has 11 residues. Germline V gives CDR1 DFQATT, CDR2 SNEGSKA (reference sequence). V dropped 5 bases and J dropped 6 bases, with 9 bases sitting between them.

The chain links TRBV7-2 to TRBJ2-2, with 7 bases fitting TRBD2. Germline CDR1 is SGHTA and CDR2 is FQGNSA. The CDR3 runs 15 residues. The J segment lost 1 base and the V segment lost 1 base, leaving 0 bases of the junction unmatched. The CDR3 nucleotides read TGTGCCAGCAGCTTAGTAGCGGGGAACACCGGGGAGCTGTTTTTT. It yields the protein CASSLVAGNTGELFF.

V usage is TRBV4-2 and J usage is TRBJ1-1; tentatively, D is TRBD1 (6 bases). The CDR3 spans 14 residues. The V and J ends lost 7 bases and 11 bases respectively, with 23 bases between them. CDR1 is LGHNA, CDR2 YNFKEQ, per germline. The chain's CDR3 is CASTPGRVGAGAFF. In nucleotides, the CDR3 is TGTGCCAGCACCCCAGGGAGAGTGGGGGCTGGGGCTTTCTTT.

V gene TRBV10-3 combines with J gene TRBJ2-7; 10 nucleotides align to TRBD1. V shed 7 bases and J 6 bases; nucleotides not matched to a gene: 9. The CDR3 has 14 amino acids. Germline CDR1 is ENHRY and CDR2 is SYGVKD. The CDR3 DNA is TGTGCCATCACTACCGGGACAGGGGCGGGCGAGCAGTACTTC. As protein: CAITTGTGAGEQYF.

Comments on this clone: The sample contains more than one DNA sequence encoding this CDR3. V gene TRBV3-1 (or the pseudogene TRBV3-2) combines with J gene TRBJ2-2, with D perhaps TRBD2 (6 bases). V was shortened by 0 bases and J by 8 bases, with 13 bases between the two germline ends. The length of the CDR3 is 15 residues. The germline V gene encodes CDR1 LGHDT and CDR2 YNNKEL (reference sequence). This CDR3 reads CASSQDTAGTGELFF. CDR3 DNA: TGTGCCAGCAGCCAAGATACGGCGGGGACTGGGGAGCTGTTTTTT.

CDR3 protein: CAISEVGGDSPLEAFF. CDR3 coding DNA: TGTGCCATCAGTGAGGTTGGTGGGGACAGTCCCCTTGAAGCTTTCTTT. This rearrangement joins TRBV10-3 to TRBJ1-1; 7 positions match TRBD1. Germline V lookup: CDR1 ENHRY, CDR2 SYGVKD. With V trimmed by 2 bases and J by 7 bases, 13 bases remained unmatched. The CDR3 sequence is 16 residues long.

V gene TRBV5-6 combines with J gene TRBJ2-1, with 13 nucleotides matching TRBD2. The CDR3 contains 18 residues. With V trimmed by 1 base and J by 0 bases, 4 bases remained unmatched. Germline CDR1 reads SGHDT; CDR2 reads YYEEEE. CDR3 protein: CASSLRLAGGISYNEQFF. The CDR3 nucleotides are TGTGCCAGCAGCTTGAGACTAGCGGGGGGAATCTCCTACAATGAGCAGTTCTTC. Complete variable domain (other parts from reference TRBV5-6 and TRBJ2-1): DAGVTQSPTHLIKTRGQQVTLRCSPKSGHDTVSWYQQALGQGPQFIFQYYEEEERQRGNFPDRFSGHQFPNYSSELNVNALLLGDSALYLCASSLRLAGGISYNEQFFGPGTRLTVL.

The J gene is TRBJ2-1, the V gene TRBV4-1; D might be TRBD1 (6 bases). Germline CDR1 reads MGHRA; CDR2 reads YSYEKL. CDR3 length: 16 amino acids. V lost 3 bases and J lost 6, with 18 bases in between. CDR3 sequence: CASSHVLGTPGNEQFF. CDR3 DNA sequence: TGCGCCAGCAGCCATGTTCTTGGGACACCCGGCAATGAGCAGTTCTTC.

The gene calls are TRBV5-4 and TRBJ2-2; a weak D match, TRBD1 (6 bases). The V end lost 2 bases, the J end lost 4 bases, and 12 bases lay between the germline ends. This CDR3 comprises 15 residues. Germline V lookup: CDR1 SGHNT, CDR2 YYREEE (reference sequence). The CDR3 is CASSFPGVSTGELFF. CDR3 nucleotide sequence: TGTGCCAGCAGCTTCCCAGGGGTTAGCACCGGGGAGCTGTTTTTT.

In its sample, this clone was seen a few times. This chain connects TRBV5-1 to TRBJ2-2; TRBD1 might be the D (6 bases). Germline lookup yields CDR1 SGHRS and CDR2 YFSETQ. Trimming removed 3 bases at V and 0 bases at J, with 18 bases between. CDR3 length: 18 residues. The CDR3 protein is CASSSGLRGSPNTGELFF. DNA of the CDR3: TGCGCCAGCAGCTCAGGTTTAAGGGGGAGCCCGAACACCGGGGAGCTGTTTTTT. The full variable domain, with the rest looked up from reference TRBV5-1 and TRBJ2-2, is KAGVTQTPRYLIKTRGQQVTLSCSPISGHRSVSWYQQTPGQGLQFLFEYFSETQRNKGNFPGRFSGRQFSNSRSEMNVSTLELGDSALYLCASSSGLRGSPNTGELFFGEGSRLTVL.

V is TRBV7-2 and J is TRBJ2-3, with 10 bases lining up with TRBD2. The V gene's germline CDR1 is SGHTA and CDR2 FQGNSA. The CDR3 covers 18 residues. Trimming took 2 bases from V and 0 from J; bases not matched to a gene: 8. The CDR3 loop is CASSLSKVAGGSTDTQYF. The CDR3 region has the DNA TGTGCCAGCAGCTTATCGAAGGTAGCGGGGGGCAGCACAGATACGCAGTATTTT.

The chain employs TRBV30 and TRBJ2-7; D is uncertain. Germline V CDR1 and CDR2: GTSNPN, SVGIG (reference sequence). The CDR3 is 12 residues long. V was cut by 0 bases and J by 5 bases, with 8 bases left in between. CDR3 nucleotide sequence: TGTGCCTGGAGTGTAAGCATCCACGAGCAGTACTTC. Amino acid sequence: CAWSVSIHEQYF.

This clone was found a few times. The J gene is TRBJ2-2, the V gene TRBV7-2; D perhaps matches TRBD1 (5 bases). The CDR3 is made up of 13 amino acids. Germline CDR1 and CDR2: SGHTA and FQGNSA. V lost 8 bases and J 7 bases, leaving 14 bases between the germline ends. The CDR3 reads CASCQAQGGELFF. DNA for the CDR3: TGTGCCAGCTGCCAAGCCCAGGGCGGGGAGCTGTTTTTT.

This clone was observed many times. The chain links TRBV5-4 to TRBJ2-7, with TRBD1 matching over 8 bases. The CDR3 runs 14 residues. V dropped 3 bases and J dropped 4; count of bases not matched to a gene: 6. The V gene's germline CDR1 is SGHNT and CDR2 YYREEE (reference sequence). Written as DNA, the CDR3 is TGTGCCAGCAGCTCCCCGGGACAGGCTTACGAGCAGTACTTC. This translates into CASSSPGQAYEQYF.

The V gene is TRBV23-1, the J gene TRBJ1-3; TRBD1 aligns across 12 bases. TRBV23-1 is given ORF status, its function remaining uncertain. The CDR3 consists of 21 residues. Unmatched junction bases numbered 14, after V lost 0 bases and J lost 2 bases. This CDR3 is CASSQSTGTGGHSKAGNTIYF. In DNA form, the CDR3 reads TGCGCCAGCAGTCAATCGACCGGGACAGGGGGCCACTCAAAGGCTGGAAACACCATATATTTT.

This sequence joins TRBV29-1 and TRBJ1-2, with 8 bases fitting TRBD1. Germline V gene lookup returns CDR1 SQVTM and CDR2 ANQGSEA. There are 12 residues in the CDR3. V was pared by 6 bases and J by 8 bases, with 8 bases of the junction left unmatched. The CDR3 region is CSVQGASEGYTF. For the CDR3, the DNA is TGCAGCGTCCAGGGGGCATCGGAAGGCTACACCTTC.

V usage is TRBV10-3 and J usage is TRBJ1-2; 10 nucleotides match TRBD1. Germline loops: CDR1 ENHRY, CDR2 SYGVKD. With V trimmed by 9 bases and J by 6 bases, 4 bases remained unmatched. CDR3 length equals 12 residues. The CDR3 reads CAMGQGKDGYTF. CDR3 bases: TGTGCCATGGGACAGGGGAAAGATGGCTACACCTTC.

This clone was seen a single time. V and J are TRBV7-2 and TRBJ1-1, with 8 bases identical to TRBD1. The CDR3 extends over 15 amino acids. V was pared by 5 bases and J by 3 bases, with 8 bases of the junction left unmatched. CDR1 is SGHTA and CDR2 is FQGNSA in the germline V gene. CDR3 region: CASSAEQGGYTEAFF. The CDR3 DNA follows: TGTGCCAGCAGCGCCGAACAGGGGGGTTACACTGAAGCTTTCTTT.